The entry below describes one T cell receptor beta chain. It lacks a known antigen. Base qualities are not recorded, but no much larger clone differs from it by a single base. The library was obtained by the immunoSEQ multiplex PCR assay. The table was pulled from immuneACCESS by TCRdb, which kept in-frame rearrangements only. Such tables lose some clones; where checked, under half of the loss comes from unresolved V genes, and the rest has no known cause. In this sample the table shows about 160,000 clones, 96% of which occur a single time. The ten largest clones add up to just over 1% of the sample. CDR1 and CDR2, looked up from the germline V gene, are SGHRS and YFSETQ. From its cysteine to its phenylalanine, the CDR3 spans 15 amino acids. Only the CDR3 part of the read is kept: 45 bases, read in frame from the first base. V is pruned by 4 bases and J by 1 base, leaving 7 bases of the junction without a gene match.

The data originate from a study of control samples from healthy donors and cancer patients (TCRdb year 2020). Sequencing was carried out using blood. This TCR was sampled from a young woman in good health. This chain joins TRBV5-1 to TRBJ2-7, with 8 bases matching TRBD2. The DNA reads as follows: TGCGCCAGCAGCCGAAGCGGGAGAGATTCCTACGAGCAGTACTTC. It specifies CASSRSGRDSYEQYF.